The 16 T cell receptor beta chains given below trace back to one sample, sequenced in a study of identical twins. Using its own MiXCR run on the 5' RACE reads, TCRdb lists one record per CDR3 protein. The sample lists some 710,000 distinct CDR3 sequences, 5.5% to 6.5% seen once, with 1.5% to 2% in the top ten. The sequenced sample consisted of naive T cells sorted from blood. The receptors shown here come from a man aged 18 to 30 in good health.

The rearrangement joins TRBV28 to TRBJ2-1, with 14 bases that match TRBD2. CDR1 and CDR2 from the germline V gene are MDHEN and SYDVKM. This CDR3 is 17 amino acids long. Trimming cost V 3 bases and J 14 bases; bases outside gene matches: 15. CDR3 loop: CASSLAGLAGVPGVEFF. The CDR3 DNA sequence: TGTGCCAGCAGTTTGGCGGGACTAGCGGGAGTCCCGGGGGTCGAGTTCTTC.

This clonotype was seen ten or more times. The genes are TRBV3-1 and TRBJ2-7, with D perhaps matching TRBD2 (6 bases). The CDR3 is 15 amino acids. V was cut by 3 bases and J by 2 bases, with 14 bases left in between. The germline CDR1 and CDR2 sequences are LGHDT and YNNKEL (reference sequence). This CDR3 reads CASSQGRRLAYEQYF. The CDR3 DNA is TGTGCCAGCAGCCAGGGAAGGAGACTAGCCTACGAGCAGTACTTC.

V usage is TRBV18 and J usage is TRBJ1-1; D remains unclear. There are 13 residues in the CDR3. Per the germline V gene, CDR1 is KGHSH and CDR2 is LQKENI. The V gene lost 2 bases and the J gene lost 5 bases, with 9 bases spanning the gap. This CDR3 reads CASSPTGRTEAFF. The CDR3 DNA reads TGTGCCAGCTCACCAACGGGGAGGACTGAAGCTTTCTTT.

This clonotype appeared a few times. The chain couples TRBV12-3 or TRBV12-4 to TRBJ1-5; D unresolved. Deletions cut 5 bases from V and 6 bases from J, with 17 bases between. There are 15 residues in the CDR3. The CDR3, as DNA: TGTGCCAGCAGTCTTCTGCCGGGTATGGGTCAGCCCCAGCATTTT. Its protein is CASSLLPGMGQPQHF.

This clonotype was picked up many times. The chain employs TRBV20-1 and TRBJ2-2; 7 positions agree with TRBD2. The ends lost 3 bases at V and 6 bases at J; junction bases unmatched: 10. This CDR3 spans 15 amino acids. The germline V gene encodes CDR1 DFQATT and CDR2 SNEGSKA (reference sequence). The CDR3 DNA follows: TGCAGTGCTAGTCACGGCGGGAGCCCTTCCGGGGAGCTGTTTTTT. Encoded protein: CSASHGGSPSGELFF.

The table lists this clonotype with many counts. The rearrangement joins TRBV10-3 to TRBJ2-1; TRBD2 agrees at 12 bases. The CDR3 is 21 residues long. Germline CDR1 ENHRY, CDR2 SYGVKD. The ends lost 5 bases at V and 1 base at J; junction bases unmatched: 18. CDR3 bases: TGTGCCATCAGTTCCATCAGACTAGCGGGAGTCTTGAGGGGGTCCTACAATGAGCAGTTCTTC. Protein product: CAISSIRLAGVLRGSYNEQFF.

A few counts support this clonotype. The chain combines TRBV5-1 with TRBJ2-1; TRBD2 might be the D (6 bases). CDR1 and CDR2 (germline): SGHRS, YFSETQ. CDR3 length: 16 residues. Trimming took 0 bases from V and 0 from J, leaving 10 bases between them. CDR3 amino acids: CASSLAIGGSYNEQFF. The DNA for the CDR3 is TGCGCCAGCAGCTTGGCCATCGGGGGCTCCTACAATGAGCAGTTCTTC.

This clonotype was recorded at least ten times. This chain links TRBV9 with TRBJ2-1, with D hard to call. CDR3 length: 11 residues. The V gene lost 3 bases and the J gene lost 5 bases, with 3 bases spanning the gap. Germline V lookup: CDR1 SGDLS, CDR2 YYNGEE. The CDR3, as DNA: TGTGCCAGCAGCGCCGACAATGAGCAGTTCTTC. Translating gives CASSADNEQFF.

This clonotype showed up many times. V and J are TRBV3-1 and TRBJ2-1; possibly TRBD1 or TRBD2 for D (5 bases each). Deletions cut 3 bases from V and 4 bases from J, with 13 bases between. Germline CDR1 is LGHDT and CDR2 is YNNKEL (reference sequence). The CDR3 covers 15 residues. The CDR3 loop reads CASSQKRTFYNEQFF. The CDR3 DNA follows: TGTGCCAGCAGCCAGAAGCGGACATTTTACAATGAGCAGTTCTTC.

This clonotype was counted ten times or more. V gene TRBV4-2 combines with J gene TRBJ1-1, with D tentatively TRBD1 (5 bases). CDR3 size: 13 residues. V gave up 1 base and J gave up 7 bases, with 10 bases separating them. The V gene's germline CDR1 is LGHNA and CDR2 YNFKEQ. CDR3 sequence: CASSQGRQGEAFF. CDR3 coding DNA: TGTGCCAGCAGCCAAGGTCGGCAGGGTGAAGCTTTCTTT.

This clonotype showed up many times. J is TRBJ2-3 and V is TRBV20-1; D remains unclear. Germline lookup yields CDR1 DFQATT and CDR2 SNEGSKA (reference sequence). V lost 5 bases and J 0 bases, leaving 15 bases between the germline ends. The CDR3 sequence is 15 residues long. CDR3 sequence: CSAGVGLASTDTQYF. The CDR3 DNA follows: TGCAGTGCTGGCGTGGGTTTGGCTAGCACAGATACGCAGTATTTT.

This clonotype was seen many times. The chain links TRBV20-1 to TRBJ2-1, with D perhaps matching TRBD2 (5 bases). The CDR3 length is 14 residues. V was pared by 2 bases and J by 6 bases, with 14 bases between. Germline CDR1 DFQATT, CDR2 SNEGSKA (reference sequence). The CDR3 sequence is CSARLAVSLNEQFF. The CDR3 region has the DNA TGCAGTGCTAGACTAGCAGTCTCTCTCAATGAGCAGTTCTTC.

The table lists this clonotype with a few counts. The rearrangement joins TRBV21-1 to TRBJ1-2; TRBD1 is the table's D call, not checked against the DNA. TRBV21-1 is a pseudogene locus. CDR3 length: 14 amino acids. The CDR3 region is CASSTSGQGAGYTF. The CDR3 nucleotides read TGTGCCAGCAGCACCTCGGGACAGGGGGCAGGCTACACCTTC.

With regard to this clonotype: A clone one base away is much larger, so this may be a read error. Here the CDR3 DNA reads TGCGCCAGCAGCTTGGGAGCTAGCGGAAGCTCCTACGATGAGCAGTTCTTC. Amino acid sequence: CASSLGASGSSYDEQFF. The chain couples TRBV5-1 to TRBJ2-1; 7 bases are shared with TRBD2. CDR1 is SGHRS and CDR2 is YFSETQ in the germline V gene. This CDR3 region has 17 residues.

This clonotype was observed at least ten times. The rearrangement uses TRBV12-3 or TRBV12-4 and TRBJ1-1; possible D gene TRBD1, 5 bases. Trimming took 2 bases from V and 5 from J, leaving 12 bases between them. This CDR3 spans 14 amino acids. For the CDR3, the DNA is TGTGCCAGCAGTTTACGGGGCCGGGGGACTGAAGCTTTCTTT. It encodes CASSLRGRGTEAFF.

This clonotype has ten or more counts. J is TRBJ2-3 and V is TRBV10-2, with D uncertain. Germline-derived CDR1 and CDR2 are WSHSY and SAAADI. V shed 4 bases and J shed 1 base, with 15 bases lying between them. CDR3 length equals 16 residues. CDR3 in amino acids: CASSAGTPRRTDTQYF. The DNA for the CDR3 is TGCGCCAGCAGTGCCGGCACACCGAGACGCACAGATACGCAGTATTTT.